This T cell receptor beta chain appears in the sequencing data of a study of T cell responses to AZD1222 COVID-19 vaccine. This CDR3 contains 14 residues. Germline-derived CDR1 and CDR2 are LGHNA and YSLEER. J gave up 8 bases and V 0 bases, and 6 bases lay outside the gene matches. Measured with immunoSEQ multiplex PCR; TCRdb has only the in-frame clones, and not every one. The repertoire includes roughly 180,000 clones, about 89% of them detected once, and approximately 2.5% sits in the top ten. This clone has a handful of counts. This specimen was peripheral blood, taken on day 0 of MenACWY control vaccination. This clonotype originated in an adult in good health. The gene calls are TRBV4-3 and TRBJ1-2; 7 bases fit TRBD1. The CDR3: CASSQEKGAQGYTF. In DNA, the CDR3 is TGCGCCAGCAGCCAAGAAAAGGGGGCCCAAGGCTACACCTTC.